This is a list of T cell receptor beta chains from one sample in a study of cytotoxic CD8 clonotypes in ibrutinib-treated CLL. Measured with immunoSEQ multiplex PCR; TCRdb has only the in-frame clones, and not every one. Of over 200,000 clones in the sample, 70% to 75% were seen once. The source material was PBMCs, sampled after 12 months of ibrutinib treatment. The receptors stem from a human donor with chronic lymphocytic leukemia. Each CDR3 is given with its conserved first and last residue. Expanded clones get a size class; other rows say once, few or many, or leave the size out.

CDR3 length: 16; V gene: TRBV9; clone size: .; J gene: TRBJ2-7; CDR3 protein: CASSASGTSVSYEQYF
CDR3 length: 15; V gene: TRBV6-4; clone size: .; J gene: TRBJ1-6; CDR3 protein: CASTKDQGYNSPLHF
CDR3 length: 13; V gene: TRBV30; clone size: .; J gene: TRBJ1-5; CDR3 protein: CATDRGSNQPQHF
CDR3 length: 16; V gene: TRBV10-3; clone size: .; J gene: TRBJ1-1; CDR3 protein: CAISAGPDRGFAEAFF
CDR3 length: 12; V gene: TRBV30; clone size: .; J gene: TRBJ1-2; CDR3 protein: CAWDRSVGGYTF
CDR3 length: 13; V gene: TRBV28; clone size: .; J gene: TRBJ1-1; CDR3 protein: CASSGDLNTEAFF
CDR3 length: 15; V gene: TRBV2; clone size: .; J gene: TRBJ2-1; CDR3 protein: CASSRADSSYNEQFF
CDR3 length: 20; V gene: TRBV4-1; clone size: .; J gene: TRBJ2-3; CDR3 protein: CASSQDLELAGGVATDTQYF
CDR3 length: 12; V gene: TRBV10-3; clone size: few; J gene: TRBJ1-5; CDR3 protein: CAISQGIQPQHF
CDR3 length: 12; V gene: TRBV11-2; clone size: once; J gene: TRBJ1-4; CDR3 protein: CASSLAGLQLFF
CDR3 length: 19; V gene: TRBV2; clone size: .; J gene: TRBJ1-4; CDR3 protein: CASNPQGRPNIATNEKLFF
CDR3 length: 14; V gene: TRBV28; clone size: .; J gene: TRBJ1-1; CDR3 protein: CASIETGMNTEAFF
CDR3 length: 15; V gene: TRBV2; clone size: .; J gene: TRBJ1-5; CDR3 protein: CASSEWRRTDQPQHF
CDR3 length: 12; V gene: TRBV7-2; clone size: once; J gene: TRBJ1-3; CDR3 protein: CASSPSGNTIYF
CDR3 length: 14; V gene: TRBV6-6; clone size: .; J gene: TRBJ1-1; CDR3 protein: CASSTGGVNTEAFF
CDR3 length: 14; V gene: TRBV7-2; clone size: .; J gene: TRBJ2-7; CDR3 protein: CASSSDIPPYEQYF
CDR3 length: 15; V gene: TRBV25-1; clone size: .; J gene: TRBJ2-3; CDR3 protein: CASSVGDTLTDTQYF
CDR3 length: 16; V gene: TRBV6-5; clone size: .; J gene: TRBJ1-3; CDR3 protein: CASSYSGGNSGNTIYF
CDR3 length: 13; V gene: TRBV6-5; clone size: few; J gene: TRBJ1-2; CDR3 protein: CASTRGRDYGYTF
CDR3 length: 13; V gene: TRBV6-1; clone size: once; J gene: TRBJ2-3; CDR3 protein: CASSLRSTDTQYF
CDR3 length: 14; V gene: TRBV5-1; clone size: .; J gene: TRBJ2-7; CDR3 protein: CASRRQNGFYEQYF
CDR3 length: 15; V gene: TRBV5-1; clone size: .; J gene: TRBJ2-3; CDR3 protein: CASSFSDRSTDTQYF
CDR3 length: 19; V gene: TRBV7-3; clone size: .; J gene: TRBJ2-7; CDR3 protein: CASSLSPGLAGKGVHEQYF
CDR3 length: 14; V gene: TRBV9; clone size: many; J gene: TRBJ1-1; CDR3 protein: CASSAPREVTEAFF